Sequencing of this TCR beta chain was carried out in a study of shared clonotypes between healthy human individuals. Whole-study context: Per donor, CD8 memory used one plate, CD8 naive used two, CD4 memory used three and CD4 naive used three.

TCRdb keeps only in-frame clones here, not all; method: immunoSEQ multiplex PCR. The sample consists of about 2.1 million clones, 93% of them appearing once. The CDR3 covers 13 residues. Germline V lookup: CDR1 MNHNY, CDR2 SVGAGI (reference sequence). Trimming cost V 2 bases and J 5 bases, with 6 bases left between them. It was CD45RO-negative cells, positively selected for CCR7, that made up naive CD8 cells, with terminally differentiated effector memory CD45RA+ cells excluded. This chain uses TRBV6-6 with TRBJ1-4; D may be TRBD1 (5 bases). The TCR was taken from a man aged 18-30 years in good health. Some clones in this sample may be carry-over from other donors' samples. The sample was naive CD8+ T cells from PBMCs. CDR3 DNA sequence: TGTGCCAGCAGTTACGAGGGGAATGAAAAACTGTTTTTT. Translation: CASSYEGNEKLFF.